This T cell receptor beta chain was profiled in a study of T cell responses to AZD1222 COVID-19 vaccine. Measured with immunoSEQ multiplex PCR; TCRdb has only the in-frame clones, and not every one. The sample holds about 130,000 clones, just over 85% seen once. Trimming removed 4 bases from V and 4 bases from J; junction bases left unmatched: 4. The germline gives CDR1 MNHEY, CDR2 SMNVEV (reference sequence). The CDR3 loop spans 14 amino acids. This clone was seen once. The chain has TRBV27 and TRBJ2-1, with 7 bases aligning to TRBD2. This clonotype was obtained from an adult in good health. The material sequenced was peripheral blood, taken on day 0 of AZD1222 vaccination. CDR3 nucleotide sequence: TGTGCCAGCAGTTCTAGCGGAACTTACAATGAGCAGTTCTTC. It encodes CASSSSGTYNEQFF.